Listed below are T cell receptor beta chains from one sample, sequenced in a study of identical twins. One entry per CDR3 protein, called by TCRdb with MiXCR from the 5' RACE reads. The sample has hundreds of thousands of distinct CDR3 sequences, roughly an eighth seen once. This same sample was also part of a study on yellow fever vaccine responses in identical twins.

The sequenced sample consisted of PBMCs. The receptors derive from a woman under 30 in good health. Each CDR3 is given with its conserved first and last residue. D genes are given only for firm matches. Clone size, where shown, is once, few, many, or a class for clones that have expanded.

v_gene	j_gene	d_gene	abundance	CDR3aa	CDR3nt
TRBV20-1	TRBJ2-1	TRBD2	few	CSATPLTAGRNEQFF	TGCAGTGCTACCCCCCTCACAGCGGGGAGGAATGAGCAGTTCTTC
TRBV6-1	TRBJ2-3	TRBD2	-	CASSEEEVAGGTDTQYF	TGTGCCAGCAGTGAAGAAGAGGTAGCGGGAGGTACAGATACGCAGTATTTT
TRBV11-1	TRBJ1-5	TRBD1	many	CASSLDGTGPSSNQPQHF	TGTGCCAGCAGCTTAGACGGGACAGGACCATCTAGCAATCAGCCCCAGCATTTT
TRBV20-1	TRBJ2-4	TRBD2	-	CSARPVGGDLAKNIQYF	TGCAGTGCTCGCCCCGTTGGGGGGGATCTAGCCAAAAACATTCAGTACTTC
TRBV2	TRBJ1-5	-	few	CASRETVNNQPQHF	TGTGCCAGCAGGGAAACAGTGAATAATCAGCCCCAGCATTTT
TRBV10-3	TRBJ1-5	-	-	CAISGHREGQPQHF	TGTGCCATCAGTGGTCACAGGGAGGGTCAGCCCCAGCATTTT
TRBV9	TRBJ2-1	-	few	CASSVDSGLLGEQFF	TGTGCCAGCAGCGTAGATTCCGGACTACTGGGTGAGCAGTTCTTC
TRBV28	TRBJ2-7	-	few	CASSFRSPTYEQYF	TGTGCCAGCAGTTTTAGGAGTCCCACCTACGAGCAGTACTTC
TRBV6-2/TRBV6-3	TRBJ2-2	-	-	CASSYLGGGTGELFF	TGTGCCAGCAGTTACCTGGGGGGCGGAACCGGGGAGCTGTTTTTT
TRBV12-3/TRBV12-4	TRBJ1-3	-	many	CASSFPQGSGNTIYF	TGTGCCAGCAGTTTCCCCCAGGGTTCTGGAAACACCATATATTTT
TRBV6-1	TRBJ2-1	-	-	CASSGMNSYNEQFF	TGTGCCAGCAGCGGGATGAACTCCTACAATGAGCAGTTCTTC
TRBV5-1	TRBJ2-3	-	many	CASSLEDTQYF	TGCGCCAGCAGCTTGGAAGATACGCAGTATTTT
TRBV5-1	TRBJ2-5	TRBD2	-	CASSRKTSGTPSETQYF	TGCGCCAGCAGCAGGAAGACTAGCGGCACGCCGTCAGAGACCCAGTACTTC
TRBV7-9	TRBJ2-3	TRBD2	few	CASSLARGVTDTQYF	TGTGCCAGCAGCTTAGCGCGGGGGGTCACAGATACGCAGTATTTT
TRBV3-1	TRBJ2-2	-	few	CASSQVKRGAGELFF	TGTGCCAGCAGCCAAGTCAAGAGGGGGGCCGGGGAGCTGTTTTTT
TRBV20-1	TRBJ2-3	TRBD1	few	CSARPLRTGNTDTQYF	TGCAGTGCTAGGCCCCTCCGGACAGGGAACACAGATACGCAGTATTTT
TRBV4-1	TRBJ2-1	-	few	CASSQDVSYNNEQFF	TGCGCCAGCAGCCAAGATGTTAGCTACAACAATGAGCAGTTCTTC
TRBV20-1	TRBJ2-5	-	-	CSANPVETQYF	TGCAGTGCTAACCCCGTGGAGACCCAGTACTTC
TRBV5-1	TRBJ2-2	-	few	CASRVDRSTGELFF	TGCGCCAGCAGGGTCGACAGGTCCACCGGGGAGCTGTTTTTT
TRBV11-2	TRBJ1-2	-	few	CASSRTLERGYGYTF	TGTGCCAGCAGCCGAACCCTAGAGAGGGGCTATGGCTACACCTTC
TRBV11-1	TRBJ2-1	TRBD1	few	CASSPGTGVIASYNEQFF	TGTGCCAGCAGCCCCGGGACAGGGGTTATTGCCTCCTACAATGAGCAGTTCTTC
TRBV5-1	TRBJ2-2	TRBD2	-	CASSLQTSGAVGELFF	TGCGCCAGCAGCCTTCAGACTAGCGGGGCTGTCGGGGAGCTGTTTTTT
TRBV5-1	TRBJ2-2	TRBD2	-	CASSFKLAGETGELFF	TGCGCCAGCAGCTTCAAACTAGCGGGAGAAACCGGGGAGCTGTTTTTT
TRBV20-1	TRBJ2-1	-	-	CSARMGNGNEQFF	TGCAGTGCTAGAATGGGAAATGGTAATGAGCAGTTCTTC